This T cell receptor beta chain was documented in a study of T cell changes during pregnancy in multiple sclerosis. The CDR3 is 12 amino acids. Trimming removed 6 bases from V and 3 bases from J; junction bases left unmatched: 4. Germline V lookup: CDR1 SQVTM, CDR2 ANQGSEA. The data were produced by immunoSEQ multiplex PCR, yet TCRdb's version contains in-frame clones alone and is incomplete. The data show 75,000 to 90,000 clones, approximately 90% seen once. This TCR came from a female donor with multiple sclerosis, enrolled in a pregnancy study. This chain uses TRBV29-1 with TRBJ1-1; 7 nucleotides align to TRBD1. The sequencing here drew on CD4+ T cells from peripheral blood mononuclear cells, taken before pregnancy. The CDR3 nucleotides read TGCAGCGTATACAGGGGCGACACTGAAGCTTTCTTT. Its translation: CSVYRGDTEAFF.